A selection of T cell receptor beta chains follows, all from one sample in a study of cytomegalovirus exposure and HLA in healthy donors. TCRdb's copy holds only in-frame clones and misses some; the assay was immunoSEQ multiplex PCR. The table lists about 74,000 clones, roughly 94% of them singletons. The material sequenced was PBMCs. Receptors originate from a woman aged 18-35 years in good health and CMV-seropositive. Both conserved end residues are part of each CDR3. D genes are given only for firm matches. Expanded clones get a size class; other rows say once, few or many, or leave the size out.

j_gene,d_gene,abundance,v_gene,CDR3aa,CDR3nt
TRBJ2-5,TRBD2,-,TRBV27,CASSRTWGLAGETQYF,TGTGCCAGCAGTCGGACTTGGGGACTAGCGGGAGAGACCCAGTACTTC
TRBJ2-1,-,-,TRBV5-4,CASSLDYYDEQFF,TGTGCCAGCAGCTTGGACTACTACGATGAGCAGTTCTTC
TRBJ1-6,-,-,TRBV6-5,CATMGHQYNSPLHF,TGTGCCACGATGGGACACCAATATAATTCACCCCTCCACTTT
TRBJ1-2,-,-,TRBV29-1,CSEGTSSNGYTF,TGCAGCGAAGGGACAAGTAGTAATGGCTACACCTTC
TRBJ2-1,-,-,TRBV5-6,CASSYQGRDEQFF,TGTGCCAGCAGTTACCAGGGTAGGGATGAGCAGTTCTTC
TRBJ1-4,-,once,TRBV6-5,CASRDRKGEKLFF,TGTGCCAGCAGGGACAGAAAGGGGGAAAAACTGTTTTTT
TRBJ2-5,-,-,TRBV5-1,CASNEGAGETQYF,TGCGCCAGCAACGAAGGGGCCGGGGAGACCCAGTACTTC
TRBJ1-1,-,-,TRBV27,CASSSGRNTEAFF,TGTGCCAGCAGTTCGGGGAGAAACACTGAAGCTTTCTTT
TRBJ2-4,-,-,TRBV6-1,CASSELPGQGPDKNIQYF,TGTGCCAGCAGTGAACTCCCGGGGCAGGGGCCTGACAAAAACATTCAGTACTTC
TRBJ1-3,TRBD1,-,TRBV19,CASSGGTVGTGNTIYF,TGTGCCAGTAGTGGAGGGACAGTGGGAACTGGAAACACCATATATTTT
TRBJ1-2,-,-,TRBV4-1,CASSQRSDSNYGYTF,TGCGCCAGCAGCCAAAGATCGGACAGTAACTATGGCTACACCTTC
TRBJ2-3,TRBD2,-,TRBV5-4,CASSQRRAGGPDTQYF,TGTGCCAGCAGCCAAAGGAGAGCGGGGGGGCCAGATACGCAGTATTTT
TRBJ1-3,-,-,TRBV4-1,CASSQAGGNRNTIYF,TGCGCCAGCAGCCAAGCGGGAGGGAACCGAAACACCATATATTTT
TRBJ2-6,-,-,TRBV4-3,CASSQESGAGANVLTF,TGCGCCAGCAGCCAAGAGTCCGGGGCTGGGGCCAACGTCCTGACTTTC
TRBJ1-1,-,-,TRBV5-1,CASSKDRRSGAFF,TGCGCCAGCAGCAAGGACAGACGCTCGGGCGCTTTCTTT
TRBJ1-2,TRBD1,-,TRBV19,CASSGQGALANYGYTF,TGTGCCAGTAGTGGACAGGGGGCTTTAGCTAACTATGGCTACACCTTC
TRBJ2-5,TRBD1,-,TRBV10-2,CASRPHRDRGARETQYF,TGCGCCAGCAGGCCTCACCGGGACAGGGGTGCAAGAGAGACCCAGTACTTC
TRBJ1-5,-,-,TRBV28,CASSRGNQPQHF,TGTGCCAGCAGTCGGGGCAATCAGCCCCAGCATTTT
TRBJ1-1,-,-,TRBV6-1,CASSGQVNTEAFF,TGTGCCAGCAGTGGGCAAGTGAACACTGAAGCTTTCTTT
TRBJ2-7,-,-,TRBV12-2,CASRLGGDRRKYEQYF,TGTGCAAGTCGCTTAGGGGGGGACAGGCGCAAATACGAGCAGTACTTC
TRBJ2-1,TRBD1,-,TRBV5-8,CASSLTGGFPYNEQFF,TGTGCCAGCAGCCTGACAGGGGGATTTCCCTACAATGAGCAGTTCTTC
TRBJ2-5,-,-,TRBV30,CAWKPSEALPQYF,TGTGCCTGGAAGCCATCCGAAGCGCTCCCCCAGTACTTC
TRBJ2-7,-,-,TRBV5-6,CASSLPLPEQYF,TGTGCCAGCAGCTTGCCACTACCCGAGCAGTACTTC
TRBJ2-1,TRBD2,-,TRBV10-2,CASSEPGGRVSYNEQFF,TGCGCCAGCAGTGAACCGGGGGGGAGGGTCTCCTACAATGAGCAGTTCTTC
TRBJ2-1,TRBD2,-,TRBV2,CASKRALAGTTEQFF,TGTGCCAGCAAAAGGGCACTAGCGGGCACGACAGAGCAGTTCTTC
TRBJ2-2,-,-,TRBV4-2,CASSQFLGLTPRLNTGELFF,TGTGCCAGCAGCCAATTTCTCGGACTCACTCCCAGATTGAACACCGGGGAGCTGTTTTTT
TRBJ2-1,TRBD2,-,TRBV10-1,CASIPGTSGSHEQFF,TGCGCCAGCATTCCCGGGACTAGCGGCTCACATGAGCAGTTCTTC
TRBJ2-2,-,-,TRBV9,CASSVGGRGRTGELFF,TGTGCCAGCAGCGTAGGGGGCAGGGGAAGAACCGGGGAGCTGTTTTTT
TRBJ2-1,TRBD2,-,TRBV19,CASSINPTSGMLNEQFF,TGTGCCAGTAGTATAAACCCGACTAGCGGGATGCTCAATGAGCAGTTCTTC
TRBJ2-1,TRBD2,-,TRBV5-1,CASQDSGGAYEQFF,TGCGCCAGCCAGGATAGCGGGGGGGCTTATGAGCAGTTCTTC
TRBJ2-5,TRBD1,-,TRBV30,CAWSVSRQGWVETQYF,TGTGCCTGGAGTGTCTCGCGACAGGGATGGGTGGAGACCCAGTACTTC
TRBJ1-1,-,-,TRBV6-5,CASSYAPGTEAFF,TGTGCCAGCAGTTACGCACCGGGCACTGAAGCTTTCTTT
TRBJ2-3,-,-,TRBV7-2,CASSLDTRDTQYF,TGTGCCAGCAGCTTAGATACCCGGGATACGCAGTATTTT
TRBJ2-7,-,-,TRBV4-2,CASSQGRSGHEQYF,TGTGCCAGCAGCCAAGGGCGAAGCGGCCACGAGCAGTACTTC
TRBJ1-1,-,-,TRBV11-2,CASTPIEGLRAFF,TGTGCCAGCACCCCGATCGAGGGCCTGCGGGCTTTCTTT
TRBJ2-3,TRBD1,-,TRBV5-1,CASSLGTGGTDTQYF,TGCGCCAGCAGCCTAGGGACAGGGGGCACAGATACGCAGTATTTT
TRBJ1-6,TRBD1,-,TRBV4-1,CASSQEIQGAELNSPLHF,TGCGCCAGCAGCCAAGAAATACAGGGGGCTGAGCTTAATTCACCCCTCCACTTT
TRBJ2-7,-,-,TRBV2,CASSEGYSTYEQYF,TGTGCCAGCTCCGAGGGATACTCGACCTACGAGCAGTACTTC
TRBJ2-1,-,-,TRBV19,CASGSPEGYNEQFF,TGTGCCAGTGGATCGCCGGAGGGCTACAATGAGCAGTTCTTC
TRBJ1-2,TRBD1,-,TRBV27,CASRGTGKNYGYTF,TGTGCCAGCAGGGGGACAGGGAAAAACTATGGCTACACCTTC
TRBJ2-7,TRBD1,-,TRBV27,CASSFLGTGVTDEQYF,TGTGCCAGCAGTTTTTTAGGGACAGGGGTTACCGACGAGCAGTACTTC
TRBJ2-3,TRBD2,once,TRBV25-1,CASSELGRAPSGTDTQYF,TGTGCCAGCAGTGAATTAGGGAGGGCCCCATCGGGCACAGATACGCAGTATTTT
TRBJ2-7,-,-,TRBV6-5,CASSYSGHGIPYEQYF,TGTGCCAGCAGTTACTCGGGACATGGAATCCCCTACGAGCAGTACTTC
TRBJ2-5,-,-,TRBV11-1,CASSLGPHVFQETQYF,TGTGCCAGCAGCTTAGGTCCCCATGTTTTTCAAGAGACCCAGTACTTC
TRBJ2-1,TRBD2,-,TRBV27,CASSQAGGRAAQFF,TGTGCCAGCAGTCAGGCGGGAGGCCGTGCGGCGCAGTTCTTC
TRBJ2-1,TRBD2,-,TRBV19,CASSRLAGGNNEQFF,TGTGCCAGTAGCCGACTAGCGGGAGGGAACAATGAGCAGTTCTTC
TRBJ2-3,TRBD1,-,TRBV4-3,CASSPRQGPDTQYF,TGCGCCAGCAGCCCGAGACAGGGCCCAGATACGCAGTATTTT
TRBJ2-1,TRBD2,few,TRBV7-9,CASSLEPGLGDNEQFF,TGTGCCAGCAGCTTGGAACCGGGACTAGGGGACAATGAGCAGTTCTTC
TRBJ1-6,-,few,TRBV14,CASSLYGGLERNSPLHF,TGTGCCAGCAGCCTTTACGGAGGGTTGGAGAGAAATTCACCCCTCCACTTT
TRBJ2-7,TRBD1,-,TRBV5-1,CASSLGLTGGTYEQYF,TGCGCCAGCAGCTTGGGATTGACAGGGGGCACCTACGAGCAGTACTTC
TRBJ1-2,TRBD1,-,TRBV7-2,CASSLTGGDYGYTF,TGTGCCAGCAGCTTAACAGGGGGCGACTATGGCTACACCTTC
TRBJ1-5,-,-,TRBV4-3,CASSRSRQGNQPQHF,TGCGCCAGCAGCCGGTCCCGACAAGGCAATCAGCCCCAGCATTTT
TRBJ2-7,-,-,TRBV19,CASSFTDLYEQYF,TGTGCCAGTAGTTTTACAGACCTATACGAGCAGTACTTC
TRBJ2-7,-,-,TRBV7-8,CASRVGPGWSYEQYF,TGTGCCAGCAGGGTGGGTCCGGGGTGGTCCTACGAGCAGTACTTC
TRBJ2-5,TRBD1,-,TRBV7-9,CASSSPGQGARETQYF,TGTGCCAGCAGCTCACCGGGACAGGGGGCGAGGGAGACCCAGTACTTC
TRBJ2-7,-,-,TRBV7-2,CASSLAAASVYEQYF,TGTGCCAGCAGCTTAGCGGCAGCGTCAGTGTACGAGCAGTACTTC
TRBJ1-5,-,-,TRBV5-1,CASSPGLGNQPQHF,TGCGCCAGCAGCCCCGGGTTGGGCAATCAGCCCCAGCATTTT
TRBJ1-3,TRBD1,-,TRBV11-2,CASSLPRGQLHSGNTIYF,TGTGCCAGCAGCTTACCCCGGGGACAGCTCCACTCTGGAAACACCATATATTTT
TRBJ2-7,-,-,TRBV12-5,CASGLGAGISSYEQYF,TGTGCTAGTGGTTTAGGGGCCGGTATAAGCTCCTACGAGCAGTACTTC